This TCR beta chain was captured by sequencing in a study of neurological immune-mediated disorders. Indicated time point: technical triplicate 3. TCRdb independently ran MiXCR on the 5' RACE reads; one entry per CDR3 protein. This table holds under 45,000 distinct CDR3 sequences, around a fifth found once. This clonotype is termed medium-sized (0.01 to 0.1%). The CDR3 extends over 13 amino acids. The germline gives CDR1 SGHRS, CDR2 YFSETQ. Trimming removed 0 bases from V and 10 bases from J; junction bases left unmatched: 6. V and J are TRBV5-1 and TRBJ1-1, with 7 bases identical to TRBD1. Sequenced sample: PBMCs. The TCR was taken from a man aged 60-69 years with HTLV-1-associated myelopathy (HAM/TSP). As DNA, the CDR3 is TGCGCCAGCAGCTTGGGAGGGACAGCTAGAGCTTTCTTT. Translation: CASSLGGTARAFF.